Following are 16 T cell receptor beta chains from one sample sequenced in a study of shared clonotypes between healthy human individuals (dated by TCRdb to the early 2020s). The library relied on the immunoSEQ multiplex PCR assay. As stored in TCRdb, this immuneACCESS dataset retains in-frame rearrangements with V and J assigned. A fraction of the clones does not appear; measured against another copy, unresolved V genes explain less than half of the discrepancy, and the remainder lacks a known reason. For this sample there are roughly 2.5 million clones; around nine tenths appear just once. In total, the top ten clones hold about 0.13% of the sample. Material: naive CD4+ T cells sorted from blood. This specimen's cell subset or site label, interpreted: CD45RA+ positively selected. The receptors come from a young man in good health.

The chain recombines TRBV19 with TRBJ1-3; D unclear. Looked up from germline, CDR1 is LNHDA and CDR2 is SQIVND (reference sequence). The CDR3 spans 17 residues. Trimming left V 7 bases short and J 0 bases short, with 19 bases between. CDR3 coding DNA: TGTGCCAGTACGGAAAAAGGACTACTTATCTCTGGAAACACCATATATTTT. It codes for CASTEKGLLISGNTIYF.

On this clone itself: Other DNA variants within this sample encode the same CDR3. The V call is TRBV6-1, the J call TRBJ1-2; D gene ambiguous. V was cut by 4 bases and J by 4 bases, with 4 bases left in between. CDR1 is MNHNS and CDR2 is SASEGT in the germline V gene. The CDR3 contains 11 residues. The CDR3 loop reads CASSGGYGYTF. The CDR3, as DNA: TGTGCCAGCAGTGGGGGCTATGGCTACACCTTC.

The chain couples TRBV7-2 to TRBJ2-1, with D tentatively TRBD1 (5 bases). This CDR3 contains 15 residues. From germline, CDR1 is SGHTA and CDR2 FQGNSA. Trimming took 5 bases from V and 2 from J, leaving 13 bases between them. This CDR3 reads CASSGWTFPYNEQFF. Here the CDR3 DNA reads TGTGCCAGCAGCGGCTGGACATTTCCCTACAATGAGCAGTTCTTC.

The chain has TRBV27 and TRBJ1-5, with D maybe TRBD1 (5 bases). V lost 1 base, J lost 5 bases, and 9 bases lay in between. Per germline, CDR1 MNHEY and CDR2 SMNVEV (reference sequence). The CDR3 is 14 amino acids. DNA of the CDR3: TGTGCCAGCAGTTTATTGGGCAGGGATCAGCCCCAGCATTTT. As protein: CASSLLGRDQPQHF.

This chain joins TRBV2 and TRBJ1-2, with 7 bases fitting TRBD1. J lost 4 bases, V lost 5 bases, and 7 bases had no gene match. Germline assignment: CDR1 SNHLY and CDR2 FYNNEI. The CDR3 is 14 residues long. CDR3 sequence reads: CASSSQGSGYGYTF. CDR3 nucleotides: TGTGCCAGCAGTTCACAGGGGAGTGGCTATGGCTACACCTTC.

This chain connects TRBV30 to TRBJ2-3; D is ambiguous. CDR3 length: 13 residues. From germline, CDR1 is GTSNPN and CDR2 SVGIG (reference sequence). The ends were cut back, 3 bases at V and 1 base at J, with 8 bases in the middle. In DNA form, the CDR3 reads TGTGCCTGGAGAGTGTGGCGCACAGATACGCAGTATTTT. Translating it yields CAWRVWRTDTQYF.

V gene TRBV6-1 combines with J gene TRBJ2-7, with 7 bases identical to TRBD1. Germline CDR1 and CDR2: MNHNS and SASEGT. The CDR3 runs 11 residues. V was clipped by 7 bases and J by 5 bases; unmatched bases: 2. CDR3 sequence (DNA): TGTGCCAGCAAAACAGGGGACGAGCAGTACTTC. Its translation: CASKTGDEQYF.

V is TRBV29-1 and J is TRBJ2-4; 12 bases match TRBD2. The ends lost 2 bases at V and 11 bases at J; junction bases unmatched: 4. The CDR3 consists of 13 residues. The germline V gene has CDR1 SQVTM and CDR2 ANQGSEA. Here the CDR3 reads CSVERLAGGVQYF. CDR3 sequence (DNA): TGCAGCGTTGAAAGGCTAGCGGGAGGGGTTCAGTACTTC.

The chain uses TRBV28 and TRBJ1-4; D unresolved. Trimming removed 5 bases from V and 4 bases from J, with 11 bases in between. Germline lookup yields CDR1 MDHEN and CDR2 SYDVKM. The CDR3 runs to 14 residues. The chain's CDR3 is CASSLRGVNEKLFF. The CDR3 DNA follows: TGTGCCAGCAGTCTCCGGGGTGTTAATGAAAAACTGTTTTTT.

The V and J genes are TRBV6-5 and TRBJ2-1, with 8 bases lining up with TRBD2. The trim removed 5 bases at V and 6 bases at J, leaving 6 bases unmatched. The CDR3 runs to 14 residues. Germline assignment: CDR1 MNHEY and CDR2 SVGAGI. The CDR3 is CASSPPGLGNEQFF. The CDR3 region has the DNA TGTGCCAGCAGTCCTCCGGGACTAGGCAATGAGCAGTTCTTC.

With respect to this clone: This CDR3 is also generated by other DNA sequences in the sample. The chain is built from TRBV10-3 and TRBJ1-4; weak D call: TRBD1 (6 bases). This CDR3 is built from 15 residues. V gave up 2 bases and J gave up 4 bases, with 11 bases separating them. Germline V CDR1 and CDR2: ENHRY, SYGVKD. The CDR3 nucleotides are TGTGCCATCAGTGAGGCGGGGGGCAGTAATGAAAAACTGTTTTTT. It encodes CAISEAGGSNEKLFF.

V usage is TRBV19 and J usage is TRBJ2-2; possible D gene TRBD1, 6 bases. This CDR3 contains 15 residues. The V gene lost 4 bases and the J gene lost 5 bases, with 14 bases spanning the gap. CDR1 LNHDA and CDR2 SQIVND come from the germline V gene (reference sequence). CDR3 loop: CASSTDRIGTGELFF. The CDR3 DNA follows: TGTGCCAGTAGTACTGACAGGATAGGGACCGGGGAGCTGTTTTTT.

This chain uses TRBV14 with TRBJ2-3, with TRBD2 matching over 11 bases. Germline V lookup: CDR1 SGHDN, CDR2 FVKESK. V lost 3 bases and J lost 8; bases outside the gene matches: 7. The CDR3 length is 15 residues. The DNA of the CDR3 is TGTGCCAGCAGCCATCGTCTAGCGGGAGGATTTACGCAGTATTTT. It yields the protein CASSHRLAGGFTQYF. Filled out from reference TRBV14 and TRBJ2-3, the complete variable domain reads EAGVTQFPSHSVIEKGQTVTLRCDPISGHDNLYWYRRVMGKEIKFLLHFVKESKQDESGMPNNRFLAERTGGTYSTLKVQPAELEDSGVYFCASSHRLAGGFTQYFGPGTRLTVL.

The rearrangement uses TRBV7-2 and TRBJ2-7, with no clear D. The CDR3 length is 13 residues. V dropped 1 base and J dropped 4 bases, with 8 bases sitting between them. Germline V gene lookup returns CDR1 SGHTA and CDR2 FQGNSA. For the CDR3, the DNA is TGTGCCAGCAGCTTAGAAGACCTTTACGAGCAGTACTTC. This translates into CASSLEDLYEQYF.

The CDR3 is CAWTPGRRINSPLHF. DNA for the CDR3: TGTGCCTGGACTCCAGGGCGCCGTATTAATTCACCCCTCCACTTT. The chain carries TRBV30 and TRBJ1-6, with TRBD1 as a possible D gene (5 bases). The germline CDR1 and CDR2 sequences are GTSNPN and SVGIG (reference sequence). The CDR3 is 15 amino acids. Trimming shortened V by 4 bases and J by 6 bases, and 16 bases separated the two germline ends.

CDR3 in amino acids: CASSKGVRKGQGMGEPQHF. Here the CDR3 DNA reads TGTGCCAGCAGCAAAGGAGTTCGTAAAGGACAGGGGATGGGGGAGCCCCAGCATTTT. The V call is TRBV21-1, the J call TRBJ1-5; TRBD1, the D gene given by the table, was not confirmed from the DNA. TRBV21-1 is a recognized pseudogene. The CDR3 totals 19 residues.